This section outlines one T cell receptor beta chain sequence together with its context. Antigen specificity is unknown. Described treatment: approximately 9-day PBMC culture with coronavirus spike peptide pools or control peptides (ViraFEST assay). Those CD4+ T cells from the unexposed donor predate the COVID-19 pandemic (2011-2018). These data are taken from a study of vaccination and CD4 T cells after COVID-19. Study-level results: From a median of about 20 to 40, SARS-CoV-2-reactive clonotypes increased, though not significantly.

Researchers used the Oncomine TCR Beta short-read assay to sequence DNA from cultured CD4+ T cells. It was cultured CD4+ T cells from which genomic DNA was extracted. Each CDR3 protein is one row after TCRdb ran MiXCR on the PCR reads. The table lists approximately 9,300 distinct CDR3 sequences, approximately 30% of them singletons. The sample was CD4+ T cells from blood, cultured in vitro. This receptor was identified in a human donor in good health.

The CDR3 bases are TGTGCCAGCAGCTTAGATCGCTGGCGACCCTCCTACGAGCAGTACTTC. Residues: CASSLDRWRPSYEQYF. This chain links TRBV7-8 with TRBJ2-7; D not certain. The CDR3 runs 16 residues. V lost 1 base and J 0 bases, leaving 13 bases between the germline ends. CDR1 is SGHVS and CDR2 is FQNEAQ in the germline V gene.